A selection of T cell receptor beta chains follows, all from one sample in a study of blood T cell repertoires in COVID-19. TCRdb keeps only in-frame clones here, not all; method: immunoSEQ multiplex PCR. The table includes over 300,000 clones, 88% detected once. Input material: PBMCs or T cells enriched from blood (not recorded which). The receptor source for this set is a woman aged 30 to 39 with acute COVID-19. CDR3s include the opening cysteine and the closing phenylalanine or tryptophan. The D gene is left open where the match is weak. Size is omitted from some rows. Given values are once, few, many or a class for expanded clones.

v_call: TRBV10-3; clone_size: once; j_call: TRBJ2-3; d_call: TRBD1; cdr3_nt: TGTGCCATCCAGGGACAGGGTGCAGATACGCAGTATTTT; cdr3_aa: CAIQGQGADTQYF
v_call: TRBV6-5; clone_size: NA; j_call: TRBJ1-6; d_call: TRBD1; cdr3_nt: TGTGCCAGCAGTTACAACACAGGGGCTAATTCACCCCTCCACTTT; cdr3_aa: CASSYNTGANSPLHF
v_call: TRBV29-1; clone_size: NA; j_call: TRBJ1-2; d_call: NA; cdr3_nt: TGCAGCGTTGAAGGGGCCCCGTCCTATGGCTACACCTTC; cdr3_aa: CSVEGAPSYGYTF
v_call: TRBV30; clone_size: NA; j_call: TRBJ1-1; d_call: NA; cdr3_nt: TGTGCCTGGAGTGGACAGGACACTGAAGCTTTCTTT; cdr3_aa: CAWSGQDTEAFF
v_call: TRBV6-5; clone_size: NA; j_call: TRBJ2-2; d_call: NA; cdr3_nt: TGTGCCAGCAGTTACGATCCGGGGATTACCGGGGAGCTGTTTTTT; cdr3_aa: CASSYDPGITGELFF
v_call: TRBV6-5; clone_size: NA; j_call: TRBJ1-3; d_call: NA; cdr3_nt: TGTGCCAGTAAAAACCAGGCAGGTTCTGGAAACACCATATATTTT; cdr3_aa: CASKNQAGSGNTIYF
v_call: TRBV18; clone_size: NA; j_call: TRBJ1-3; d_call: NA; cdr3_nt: TGTGCCAGCTCACCGGGTATAGGACAGACAGGAAACACCATATATTTT; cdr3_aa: CASSPGIGQTGNTIYF
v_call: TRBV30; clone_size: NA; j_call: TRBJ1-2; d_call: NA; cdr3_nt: TGTGCCTGGAGTGTAGACAGGTTTCGCTCCTATGGCTACACCTTC; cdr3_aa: CAWSVDRFRSYGYTF
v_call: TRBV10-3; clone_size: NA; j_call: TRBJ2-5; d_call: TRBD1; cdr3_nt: TGTGCCACCCGGGACAGGGGGACCGGGGAGACCCAGTACTTC; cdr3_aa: CATRDRGTGETQYF
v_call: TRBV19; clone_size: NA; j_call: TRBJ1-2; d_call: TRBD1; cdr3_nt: TGTGCCAGTAGTCACTCACAGGGGAAATATGGCTACACCTTC; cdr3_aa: CASSHSQGKYGYTF
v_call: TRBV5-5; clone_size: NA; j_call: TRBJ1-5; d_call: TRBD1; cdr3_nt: TGTGCCAGCAGCTACGGACAGGGAAGGCAGCCCCAGCATTTT; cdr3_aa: CASSYGQGRQPQHF
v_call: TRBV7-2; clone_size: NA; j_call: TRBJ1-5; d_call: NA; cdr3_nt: TGTGCCAGCAGCCGGGAAAGAGGCAATCAGCCCCAGCATTTT; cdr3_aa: CASSRERGNQPQHF
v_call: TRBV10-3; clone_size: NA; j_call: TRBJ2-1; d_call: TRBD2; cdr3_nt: TGTGCCATCAGTGCGACTAGCGGCAGCTCCTACAATGAGCAGTTCTTC; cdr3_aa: CAISATSGSSYNEQFF
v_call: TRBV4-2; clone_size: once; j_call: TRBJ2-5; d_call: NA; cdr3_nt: TGTGCCAGCAGCAGGGGTAGCGGAGAAGAGACCCAGTACTTC; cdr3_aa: CASSRGSGEETQYF
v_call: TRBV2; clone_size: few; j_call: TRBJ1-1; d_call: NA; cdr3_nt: TGTGCCAGCAGTAATCTAGGGACACCGAAAGCTTTCTTT; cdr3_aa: CASSNLGTPKAFF
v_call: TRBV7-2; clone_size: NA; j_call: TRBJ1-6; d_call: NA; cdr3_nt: TGTGCCAGCACTCCCCGACAGAGACCTAATTCACCCCTCCACTTT; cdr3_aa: CASTPRQRPNSPLHF
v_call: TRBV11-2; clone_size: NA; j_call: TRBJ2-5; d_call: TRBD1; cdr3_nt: TGTGCCAGCAGCTTTCCGGTCGCGGGACAGGGGACCCAGTACTTC; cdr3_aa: CASSFPVAGQGTQYF
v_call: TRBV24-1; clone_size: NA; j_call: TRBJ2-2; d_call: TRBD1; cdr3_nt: TGTGCCACCAGTGACCAATTGCCGGGACAGGGAAACACCGGGGAGCTGTTTTTT; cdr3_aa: CATSDQLPGQGNTGELFF
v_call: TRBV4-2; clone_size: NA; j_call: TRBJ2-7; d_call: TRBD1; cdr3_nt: TGTGCCAGCAGTCCTACGACAGGGGACGAGCAGTACTTC; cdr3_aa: CASSPTTGDEQYF
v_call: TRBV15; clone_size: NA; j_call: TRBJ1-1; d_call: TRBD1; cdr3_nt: TGTGCCACCAGCAGAGAGAACAGGGGGCCCCCTGAAGCTTTCTTT; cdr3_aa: CATSRENRGPPEAFF
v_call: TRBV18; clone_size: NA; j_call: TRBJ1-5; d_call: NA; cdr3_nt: TGTGCCAGCTCACCCACGGGAAATCAGCCCCAGCATTTT; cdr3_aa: CASSPTGNQPQHF
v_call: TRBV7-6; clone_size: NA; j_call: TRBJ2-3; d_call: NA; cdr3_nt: TGTGCCAGCAGCTTAATGGGCGGGGCTAGCACAGATACGCAGTATTTT; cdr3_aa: CASSLMGGASTDTQYF
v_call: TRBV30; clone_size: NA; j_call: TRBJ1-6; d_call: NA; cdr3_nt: TGTGCCTGGAGTCGGCTGGGCTCCGGTTCACCCCTCCACTTT; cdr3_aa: CAWSRLGSGSPLHF
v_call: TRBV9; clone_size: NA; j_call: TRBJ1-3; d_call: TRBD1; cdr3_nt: TGTGCCAGCACCCGGGACAGGGGCTCTGGAAACACCATATATTTT; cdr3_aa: CASTRDRGSGNTIYF
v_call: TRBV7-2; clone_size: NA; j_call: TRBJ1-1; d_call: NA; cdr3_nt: TGTGCCAGCAGCTTAGATGTAGGAAGGGGCTTGAACACTGAAGCTTTCTTT; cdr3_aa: CASSLDVGRGLNTEAFF
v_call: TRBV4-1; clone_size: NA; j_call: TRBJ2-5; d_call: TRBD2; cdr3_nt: TGCGCCAGCAGCCAAATCGGGGGGGGAGCTCGGACCCAGTACTTC; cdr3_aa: CASSQIGGGARTQYF
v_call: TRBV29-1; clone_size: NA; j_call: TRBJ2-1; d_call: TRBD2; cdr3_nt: TGCAGCGTTGAAGAGCGGGGGACCTACAATGAGCAGTTCTTC; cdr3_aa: CSVEERGTYNEQFF
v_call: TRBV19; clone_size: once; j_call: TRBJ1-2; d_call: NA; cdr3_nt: TGTGCCACTAGAGAGGTGCGGGCTCTTAACTATGGCTACACCTTC; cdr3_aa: CATREVRALNYGYTF
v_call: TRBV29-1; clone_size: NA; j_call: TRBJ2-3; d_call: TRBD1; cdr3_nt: TGCAGCTTTGCGACCGGGACAGGGGGCGCGGATACGCAGTATTTT; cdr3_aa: CSFATGTGGADTQYF
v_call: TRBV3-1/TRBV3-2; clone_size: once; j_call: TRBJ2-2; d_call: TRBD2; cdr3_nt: TGTGCCAGCAGCCCATCGGGACTAGCGGGGGGGCTTCGCACCGGGGAGCTGTTTTTT; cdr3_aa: CASSPSGLAGGLRTGELFF
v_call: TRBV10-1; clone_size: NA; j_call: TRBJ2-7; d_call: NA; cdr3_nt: TGCGCCAGCAGTGAGTCCCTAGACAGCTCCTACGAGCAGTACTTC; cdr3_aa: CASSESLDSSYEQYF
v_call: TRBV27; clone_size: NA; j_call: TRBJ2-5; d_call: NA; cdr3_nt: TGTGCCAGCAAGCTACTCGAGACCCAGTACTTC; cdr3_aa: CASKLLETQYF
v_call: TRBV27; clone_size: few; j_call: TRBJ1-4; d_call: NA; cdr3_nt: TGTGCCAGCAGTTCGCCCCGGGAAAAACTGTTTTTT; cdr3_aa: CASSSPREKLFF
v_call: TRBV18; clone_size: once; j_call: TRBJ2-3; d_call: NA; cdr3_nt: TGTGCCAGCTCACCACCGGGGAGGTGGACAGATACGCAGTATTTT; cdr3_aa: CASSPPGRWTDTQYF
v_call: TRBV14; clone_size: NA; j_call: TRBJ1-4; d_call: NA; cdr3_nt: TGTGCCAGCAGCCGGAGTACTAATGAAAAACTGTTTTTT; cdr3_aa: CASSRSTNEKLFF
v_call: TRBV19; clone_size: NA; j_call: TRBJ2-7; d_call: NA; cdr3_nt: TGTGCCAGTGGCACAGGTTTGGGCGAGCAGTACTTC; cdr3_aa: CASGTGLGEQYF
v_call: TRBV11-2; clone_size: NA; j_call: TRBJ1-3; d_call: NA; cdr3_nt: TGTGCCAGCAGCCCGACAGGAGTCTCTGGAAACACCATATATTTT; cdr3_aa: CASSPTGVSGNTIYF
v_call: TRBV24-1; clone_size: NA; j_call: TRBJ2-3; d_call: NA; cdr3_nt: TGTGCCACCAGTGGGAACAGGGTTAGCACAGATACGCAGTATTTT; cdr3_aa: CATSGNRVSTDTQYF
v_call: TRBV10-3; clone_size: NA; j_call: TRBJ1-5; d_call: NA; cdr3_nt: TGTGCCATCAGTGAGTCGGGGGGGAGAGTCAATCAGCCCCAGCATTTT; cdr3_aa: CAISESGGRVNQPQHF
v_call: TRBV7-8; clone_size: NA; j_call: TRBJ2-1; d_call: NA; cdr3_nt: TGTGCCAGCAGCCGGAGCAGGGGCGGTGAGCAGTTCTTC; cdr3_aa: CASSRSRGGEQFF